A single sample gave rise to the 24 T cell receptor beta chains below, sequenced in a study of blood T cell repertoires in COVID-19. Using immunoSEQ multiplex PCR, the repertoire was profiled, and TCRdb retains in-frame clones only, with some absent. The sample lists around 140,000 clones, about 74% occurring once. Sequenced sample: peripheral blood. The receptors were gathered from a man aged 45-65 years with acute or convalescent COVID-19.

The rearrangement joins TRBV5-6 to TRBJ1-2; 7 bases align to TRBD1. CDR1 and CDR2 from the germline V gene are SGHDT and YYEEEE. The CDR3 spans 16 residues. V shed 1 base, J shed 0 bases, and the junction held 6 bases outside the gene matches. The CDR3, as DNA: TGTGCCAGCAGCTTGATGGCAGGGGGAGCTAACTATGGCTACACCTTC. As protein: CASSLMAGGANYGYTF.

The genes are TRBV3-1 (or the pseudogene TRBV3-2) and TRBJ1-5, with 10 bases fitting TRBD1. Trimming removed 0 bases from V and 2 bases from J; junction bases left unmatched: 4. CDR3 length: 17 residues. Per the germline V gene, CDR1 is LGHDT and CDR2 is YNNKEL (reference sequence). CDR3 protein: CASSQEDRGYGNQPQHF. The CDR3 DNA reads as TGTGCCAGCAGCCAAGAGGACAGGGGGTATGGCAATCAGCCCCAGCATTTT.

This clone was counted once. The V call is TRBV4-2, the J call TRBJ2-1; D is possibly TRBD2 (5 bases). Trimming took off 3 bases at V and 6 bases at J, with 12 bases between the two ends. This CDR3 has 14 residues. Germline CDR1 LGHNA, CDR2 YNFKEQ. CDR3 region: CASSQDLRANEQFF. The CDR3 bases are TGTGCCAGCAGCCAGGATTTGAGGGCCAATGAGCAGTTCTTC.

The genes are TRBV30 and TRBJ1-2, with D maybe TRBD1 (5 bases). Trimming removed 4 bases at V and 2 bases at J, with 5 bases between. Germline CDR1 reads GTSNPN; CDR2 reads SVGIG (reference sequence). The CDR3 is made up of 11 amino acids. CDR3 DNA sequence: TGTGCCTGGACAGGGAACTATGGCTACACCTTC. Its translation is CAWTGNYGYTF.

This chain links TRBV19 with TRBJ2-3; the match to TRBD2 covers 11 bases. This CDR3 is 14 amino acids long. The junction had 2 bases not matched to a gene; V was cut back by 4 bases and J by 5 bases. The V gene's germline CDR1 is LNHDA and CDR2 SQIVND (reference sequence). The CDR3 nucleotides read TGTGCCAGTAGTAGAGGACTAGCGGGAGATACGCAGTATTTT. This translates into CASSRGLAGDTQYF.

This clone was counted once. This chain links TRBV7-2 with TRBJ2-5, with 7 bases lining up with TRBD1. CDR1 is SGHTA, CDR2 FQGNSA, per germline. The V segment lost 1 base and the J segment 1 base; nucleotides outside the gene matches: 6. This CDR3 is 16 amino acids long. The CDR3 is CASSLGFSGGQETQYF. Written as DNA, the CDR3 is TGTGCCAGCAGCTTAGGGTTTTCAGGGGGCCAAGAGACCCAGTACTTC. Full variable domain (remainder filled in from reference TRBV7-2 and TRBJ2-5): GAGVSQSPSNKVTEKGKDVELRCDPISGHTALYWYRQSLGQGLEFLIYFQGNSAPDKSGLPSDRFSAERTGGSVSTLTIQRTQQEDSAVYLCASSLGFSGGQETQYFGPGTRLLVL.

The genes are TRBV3-1 (or the pseudogene TRBV3-2) and TRBJ1-6, with D perhaps TRBD1 (6 bases). Germline loops: CDR1 LGHDT, CDR2 YNNKEL (reference sequence). V was clipped by 4 bases and J by 8 bases, with 12 bases between them. The CDR3 covers 14 residues. In DNA, the CDR3 is TGTGCCAGCAGCCGCGGACAGCGAGATTCACCCCTCCACTTT. As protein: CASSRGQRDSPLHF.

This sequence joins TRBV27 and TRBJ1-1, with D possibly being TRBD1 (5 bases). Between the trimmed V and J ends, which lost 11 bases and 4 bases, there was a span of 17 bases. CDR1 and CDR2 from the germline V gene are MNHEY and SMNVEV (reference sequence). The CDR3 sequence is 13 residues long. The CDR3 bases are TGTGCCGTTTCCCAGGGAAGGGGCACTGAAGCTTTCTTT. Its translation: CAVSQGRGTEAFF.

CDR3 nucleotide sequence: TGCGCCAGCAGCCGGGGGGAGGCTGCCACTGAAGCTTTCTTT. Translated: CASSRGEAATEAFF. The rearrangement links TRBV10-2 to TRBJ1-1; D possibly corresponds to TRBD1 (5 bases). Germline V gene data show CDR1 as WSHSY and CDR2 as SAAADI. Trimming took off 6 bases at V and 4 bases at J, with 15 bases between the two ends. The CDR3 runs to 14 residues.

In this sample, this clone turned up once. This chain uses TRBV9 with TRBJ2-2; 11 positions agree with TRBD2. The V gene's germline CDR1 is SGDLS and CDR2 YYNGEE. The CDR3 is 17 residues long. Trimming cost V 1 base and J 0 bases; bases outside gene matches: 2. The CDR3 region has the DNA TGTGCCAGCAGCGTACTAGCGGGGGGCACGAACACCGGGGAGCTGTTTTTT. It translates to CASSVLAGGTNTGELFF.

The chain links TRBV11-2 to TRBJ2-2; TRBD2 matches 8 bases. J was trimmed by 6 bases and V by 5 bases; bases with no gene match: 8. Germline V CDR1 and CDR2: SGHAT, FQNNGV. This CDR3 region has 15 residues. The CDR3 loop reads CASSRAGLESGELFF. CDR3 sequence (DNA): TGTGCCAGCAGCCGAGCGGGACTAGAATCCGGGGAGCTGTTTTTT.

J is TRBJ2-1 and V is TRBV5-1, with D tentatively TRBD1 (6 bases). This CDR3 is built from 14 residues. The germline V gene has CDR1 SGHRS and CDR2 YFSETQ. V shed 4 bases and J shed 9 bases, with 17 bases lying between them. Written as DNA, the CDR3 is TGCGCCAGCAGCCGGGACAAGATGGGCGGTGAGCAGTTCTTC. Amino acid sequence: CASSRDKMGGEQFF.

V usage is TRBV24-1 and J usage is TRBJ2-1; 9 positions match TRBD2. The V gene's germline CDR1 is KGHDR and CDR2 SFDVKD. The CDR3 is made up of 14 amino acids. Losses at the gene ends were 8 bases for V and 5 bases for J; bases not matched to a gene: 6. The CDR3 DNA reads as TGTGCCACCACTGGGCGGGGGGGCGACAATGAGCAGTTCTTC. It translates to CATTGRGGDNEQFF.

V gene TRBV27 combines with J gene TRBJ2-1; 8 bases are a match to TRBD1. V was clipped by 3 bases and J by 7 bases; unmatched bases: 14. The CDR3 length is 17 residues. Germline V gene sequence: CDR1 MNHEY, CDR2 SMNVEV (reference sequence). The CDR3 loop reads CASSLPTGQVRTNEQFF. The CDR3 nucleotides read TGTGCCAGCAGTTTGCCCACGGGACAGGTGAGGACGAATGAGCAGTTCTTC.

The genes are TRBV6-4 and TRBJ2-1; 10 nucleotides match TRBD2. Germline V gene lookup returns CDR1 MRHNA and CDR2 SNTAGT. The CDR3 is 14 residues long. V was clipped by 8 bases and J by 11 bases; unmatched bases: 12. The CDR3 region has the DNA TGTGCCAGCGTCGCCGAGCGGGGGGGCTATCAGCAGTTCTTC. As protein: CASVAERGGYQQFF.

The chain joins TRBV9 to TRBJ1-2; D possibly corresponds to TRBD1 (5 bases). The ends were cut back, 4 bases at V and 7 bases at J, with 17 bases in the middle. CDR1 is SGDLS, CDR2 YYNGEE, per germline. The CDR3 spans 14 residues. DNA for the CDR3: TGTGCCAGCAGCCCACAGGCCAGGTTGGGTGGCTACACCTTC. Amino acids: CASSPQARLGGYTF.

The gene calls are TRBV14 and TRBJ2-7, with D perhaps TRBD2 (5 bases). V lost 2 bases and J 2 bases, leaving 13 bases between the germline ends. The CDR3 is 15 residues long. Looked up from germline, CDR1 is SGHDN and CDR2 is FVKESK. CDR3 region: CASSQTYDGTYEQYF. CDR3 bases: TGTGCCAGCAGCCAAACCTACGACGGGACCTACGAGCAGTACTTC. Together with reference TRBV14 and TRBJ2-7, the CDR3 gives the full variable domain: EAGVTQFPSHSVIEKGQTVTLRCDPISGHDNLYWYRRVMGKEIKFLLHFVKESKQDESGMPNNRFLAERTGGTYSTLKVQPAELEDSGVYFCASSQTYDGTYEQYFGPGTRLTVT.

The chain links TRBV5-1 to TRBJ1-1; 7 nucleotides align to TRBD1. The germline gives CDR1 SGHRS, CDR2 YFSETQ. V shed 4 bases, J shed 3 bases, and the junction held 9 bases outside the gene matches. The CDR3 runs 15 residues. CDR3 region: CASSTGTAIDTEAFF. The CDR3 DNA sequence: TGCGCCAGCAGCACCGGGACAGCCATTGACACTGAAGCTTTCTTT.

Concerning this clone itself: This specimen includes other DNA sequences encoding the same CDR3. The V gene is TRBV5-1, the J gene TRBJ2-5; a weak D match, TRBD2 (6 bases). CDR1 and CDR2 (germline): SGHRS, YFSETQ. Trimming cost V 4 bases and J 2 bases, with 12 bases left between them. This CDR3 has 14 amino acids. CDR3 bases: TGCGCCAGCAGCCTCAGCGGGCTACAAGAGACCCAGTACTTC. It yields the protein CASSLSGLQETQYF.

The rearrangement uses TRBV5-1 and TRBJ2-4; 7 nucleotides match TRBD1. With 0 bases clipped from V and 7 bases from J, the junction kept 7 bases outside the gene matches. The CDR3 loop spans 15 amino acids. Germline loops: CDR1 SGHRS, CDR2 YFSETQ. CDR3 nucleotide sequence: TGCGCCAGCAGCTTGGATGGACAGGTTGACAACATTCAGTACTTC. This encodes CASSLDGQVDNIQYF.

The rearrangement links TRBV9 to TRBJ1-2; 9 bases are shared with TRBD1. The junction had 8 bases not matched to a gene; V was cut back by 5 bases and J by 6 bases. The germline gives CDR1 SGDLS, CDR2 YYNGEE. This CDR3 is 14 amino acids long. The CDR3 loop is CASSRQGERNGYTF. CDR3 coding DNA: TGTGCCAGCAGTCGACAGGGGGAGAGGAATGGCTACACCTTC.

The chain carries TRBV28 and TRBJ1-1; 7 positions match TRBD1. The length of the CDR3 is 13 residues. Germline trimming cut 1 base from V and 6 bases from J; bases unmatched to any gene: 2. CDR1 is MDHEN, CDR2 SYDVKM, per germline. Here the CDR3 DNA reads TGTGCCAGCAGTTTATACGGGACAGCTGAAGCTTTCTTT. Protein: CASSLYGTAEAFF.

The genes are TRBV4-2 and TRBJ1-5, with a tentative D call TRBD1 (5 bases). The CDR3 is made up of 15 amino acids. Trimming removed 4 bases from V and 5 bases from J, with 15 bases in between. Germline V CDR1 and CDR2: LGHNA, YNFKEQ. As DNA, the CDR3 is TGTGCCAGCAGCCCAAAGCCCGGGGGAGATCAGCCCCAGCATTTT. As protein: CASSPKPGGDQPQHF.

V and J are TRBV9 and TRBJ1-2; TRBD1 aligns across 9 bases. The CDR3 contains 15 residues. Trimming cost V 0 bases and J 5 bases; bases outside gene matches: 5. The germline V gene has CDR1 SGDLS and CDR2 YYNGEE. CDR3 amino acids: CASSVEGQGVYGYTF. The CDR3 DNA reads as TGTGCCAGCAGCGTAGAGGGACAGGGAGTATATGGCTACACCTTC.